This TCR beta chain was documented in a study of blood T cells in healthy people across ages. Study outcomes and limitations: Per million T cells, the diversity of TCR beta decreased roughly linearly as age advanced. Donors of long life had a larger count of naive CD4+ cells and greater diversity than aged donors.

With 5 bases removed from V and 1 base from J, the gap between germline ends came to 12 bases. CDR1 is SGHTA, CDR2 FQGNSA, per germline. The CDR3 has 15 amino acids. A second PCR of about 6 to 12 cycles used a sample-barcoded 5' primer and a J-beta primer mix. Via MiXCR, TCRdb re-called the 5' RACE reads, giving one row per CDR3 protein. The table includes fewer than 800,000 distinct CDR3 sequences, about 32% detected once. This clonotype was seen ten or more times. What it binds is not known. This chain uses TRBV7-2 with TRBJ2-1; D possibly corresponds to TRBD2 (5 bases). The sequenced material came from blood. The receptor's source is a woman of 80 years or more in good health. Here the CDR3 DNA reads TGTGCCAGCAGCATCCTAGCTAGGTCCTACAATGAGCAGTTCTTC. It is translated as CASSILARSYNEQFF.